Below, one T cell receptor beta chain is given with its context. What it binds is unknown. This sample is drawn from a study of blood T cells in healthy people across ages. Caucasian individuals from Russia who were healthy and aged about 6 to 95 acted as donors. Extracted total RNA amounted to at least 5.5 micrograms for each sample. General study results and limits: The unsorted PBMCs prevented any conclusive comparison of naive versus antigen-experienced cells. There were more naive CD4+ cells and higher diversity in long-lived donors than in aged donors.

The second PCR ran about 6 to 12 cycles with a sample-barcoded 5' primer and J-beta primers. Via MiXCR, TCRdb re-called the 5' RACE reads, giving one row per CDR3 protein. The table lists 1.4 million or so distinct CDR3 sequences, about 42% of them singletons. The receptor comes from a woman in her late teens or twenties in good health. Sample: blood.

The CDR3 bases are TGTGCCAGCAGCTTAGAAGTGACAGGGTACACTGAAGCTTTCTTT. Its protein is CASSLEVTGYTEAFF. The genes are TRBV7-2 and TRBJ1-1; 7 bases are a match to TRBD1. Germline V lookup: CDR1 SGHTA, CDR2 FQGNSA. V shed 1 base, J shed 3 bases, and the junction held 5 bases outside the gene matches. The CDR3 is 15 amino acids.